This T cell receptor beta chain was retrieved from a study of cytomegalovirus exposure and HLA in healthy donors. Primers for the PCR totalled 60 Vbeta and 13 Jbeta. The repertoire was sequenced with immunoSEQ multiplex PCR; TCRdb's copy has only in-frame clones and lacks some. The table records about 210,000 clones, around 76% of them present only once. With respect to this clone: Its antigen is as yet unknown.

Study-wide points: Among TCR beta chains, those listed as cytomegalovirus-associated numbered around 160. A few of the chains that were CMV-associated were confirmed in vitro to be specific for CMV antigens.

The germline gives CDR1 SGHVS, CDR2 FNYEAQ. V was pared by 4 bases and J by 3 bases, with 6 bases of the junction left unmatched. This CDR3 is built from 15 residues. The chain links TRBV7-6 to TRBJ2-3; 8 bases fit TRBD2. The receptor was derived from a man aged 40-49 years in good health and CMV-seropositive. Sequencing used PBMCs. In DNA form, the CDR3 reads TGTGCCAGCAGCTCCAGCGGGGGTGCTACAGATACGCAGTATTTT. Protein product: CASSSSGGATDTQYF. Full variable domain (missing parts from reference TRBV7-6 and TRBJ2-3): GAGVSQSPRYKVTKRGQDVALRCDPISGHVSLYWYRQALGQGPEFLTYFNYEAQQDKSGLPNDRFSAERPEGSISTLTIQRTEQRDSAMYRCASSSSGGATDTQYFGPGTRLTVL.